Given below is one TCR beta chain in context. The antigen remains unidentified. This sample is part of a study of cytomegalovirus exposure and HLA in healthy donors. Study observations and caveats: In a later analysis, common viral pathogens appeared linked to several of the most significant clusters. Later on, an analysis tied roughly 17,000 TCR beta sequences to HLA alleles at 0.05 false discovery rate.

A multiplex PCR was run with 60 Vbeta primers and 13 Jbeta primers. Libraries were prepared by immunoSEQ multiplex PCR; TCRdb keeps only in-frame clonotypes and omits some of them. The sample lists about 180,000 clones; more than 60% were seen once. The sequencing sample was made of PBMCs. This clonotype was obtained from a man in his late teens or twenties in good health and CMV-seronegative.

The CDR3 is CASSPIGEGYEQYF. The CDR3 nucleotides read TGTGCCAGCAGCCCTATCGGGGAGGGCTACGAGCAGTACTTC. The V gene is TRBV6-5, the J gene TRBJ2-7, with 7 nucleotides matching TRBD2. The CDR3 is 14 residues long. Germline V gene sequence: CDR1 MNHEY, CDR2 SVGAGI. With V trimmed by 6 bases and J by 3 bases, 8 bases remained unmatched.